This T cell receptor (beta chain) was obtained from a study of T cells in Graves' hyperthyroidism and ophthalmopathy. Findings of the study overall: A model of 13 V-J pairs discriminated ophthalmopathy from stable hyperthyroidism. The model foresaw ophthalmopathy a median around 6 months prior to onset. The majority of expanded thyroid clonotypes above 0.001 also appeared in blood.

CDR1 is MGHRA and CDR2 is YSYEKL in the germline V gene. The length of the CDR3 is 13 residues. With 1 base removed from V and 9 bases from J, the gap between germline ends came to 10 bases. Points on this clonotype: Its matching antigen is unknown.

The PBMCs studied were ones that came from 10 ml fresh peripheral blood. The investigators amplified TCR beta CDR3 regions from RNA transcripts. The TCR CDR3 first-round RT-PCR relied on the HTBI primer set. TCRdb re-derived calls from the multiplex PCR reads in MiXCR, one entry per CDR3 protein. There are approximately 610,000 distinct CDR3 sequences in the sample; roughly 15% occur only once, and approximately 4.3% lies in the top ten. The sample comprised blood. The source is a woman aged 40-49 years with Graves' ophthalmopathy. The gene calls are TRBV4-1 and TRBJ1-5, with D unresolved. CDR3 DNA: TGCGCCAGCAGCCAAGTTGATCTGGGGCCCCAGCATTTT. Translating gives CASSQVDLGPQHF.